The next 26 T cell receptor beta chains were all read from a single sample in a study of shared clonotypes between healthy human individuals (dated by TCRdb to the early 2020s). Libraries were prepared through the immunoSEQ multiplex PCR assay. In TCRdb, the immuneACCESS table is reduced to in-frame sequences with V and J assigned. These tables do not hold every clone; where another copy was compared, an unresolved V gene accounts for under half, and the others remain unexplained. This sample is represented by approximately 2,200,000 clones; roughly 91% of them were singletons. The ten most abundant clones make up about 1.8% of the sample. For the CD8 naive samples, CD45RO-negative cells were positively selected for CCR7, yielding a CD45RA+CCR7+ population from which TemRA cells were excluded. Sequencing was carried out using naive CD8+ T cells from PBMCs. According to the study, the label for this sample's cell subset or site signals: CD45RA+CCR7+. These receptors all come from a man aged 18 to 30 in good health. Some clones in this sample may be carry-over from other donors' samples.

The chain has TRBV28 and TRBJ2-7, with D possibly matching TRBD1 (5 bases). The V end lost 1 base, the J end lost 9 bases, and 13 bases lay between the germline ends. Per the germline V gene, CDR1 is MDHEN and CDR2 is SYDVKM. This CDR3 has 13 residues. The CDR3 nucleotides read TGTGCCAGCAGTTTATCGTCCAGGGTTGGGCAGTACTTC. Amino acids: CASSLSSRVGQYF. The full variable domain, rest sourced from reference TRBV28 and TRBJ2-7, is DVKVTQSSRYLVKRTGEKVFLECVQDMDHENMFWYRQDPGLGLRLIYFSYDVKMKEKGDIPEGYSVSREKKERFSLILESASTNQTSMYLCASSLSSRVGQYFGPGTRLTVT.

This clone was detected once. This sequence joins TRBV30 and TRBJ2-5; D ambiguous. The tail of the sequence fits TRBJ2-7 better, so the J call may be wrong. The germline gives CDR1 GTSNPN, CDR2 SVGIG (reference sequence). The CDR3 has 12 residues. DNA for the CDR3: TGTGCCTGGAGTGTGTCAGCGAACGAGCAGTACTTC. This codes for CAWSVSANEQYF.

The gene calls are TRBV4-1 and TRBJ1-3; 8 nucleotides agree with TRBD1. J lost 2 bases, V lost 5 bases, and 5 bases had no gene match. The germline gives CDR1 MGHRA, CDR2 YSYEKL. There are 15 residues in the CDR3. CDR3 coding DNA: TGCGCCAGCAGCACAGACAGGGGAGCTGGAAACACCATATATTTT. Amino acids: CASSTDRGAGNTIYF.

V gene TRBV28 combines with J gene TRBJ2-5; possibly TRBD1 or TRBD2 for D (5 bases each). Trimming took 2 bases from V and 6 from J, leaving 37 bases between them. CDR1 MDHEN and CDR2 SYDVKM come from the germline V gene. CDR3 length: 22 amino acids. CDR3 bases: TGTGCCAGCAGTTTACTTCCCCCCGGCCCGGGACGACAAACTACCCCTATGCAGACCCAGTACTTC. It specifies CASSLLPPGPGRQTTPMQTQYF.

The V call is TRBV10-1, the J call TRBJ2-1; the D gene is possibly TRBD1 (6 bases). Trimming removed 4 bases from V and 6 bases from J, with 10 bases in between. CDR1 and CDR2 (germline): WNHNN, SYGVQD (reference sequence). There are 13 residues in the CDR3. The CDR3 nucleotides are TGCGCCAGCAGTGTTACAGGGAGCAATGAGCAGTTCTTC. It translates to CASSVTGSNEQFF.

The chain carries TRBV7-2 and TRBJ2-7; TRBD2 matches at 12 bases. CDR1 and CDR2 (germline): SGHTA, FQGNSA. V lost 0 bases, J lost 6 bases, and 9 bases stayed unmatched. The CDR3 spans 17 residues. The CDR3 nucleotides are TGTGCCAGCAGCTTAGCGACTAGCGGGAGTTTTATTCGCGAGCAGTACTTC. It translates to CASSLATSGSFIREQYF.

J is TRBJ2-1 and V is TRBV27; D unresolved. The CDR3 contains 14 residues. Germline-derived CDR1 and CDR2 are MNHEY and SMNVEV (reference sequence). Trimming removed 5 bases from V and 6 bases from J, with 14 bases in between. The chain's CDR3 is CASSPQPSRNEQFF. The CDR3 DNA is TGTGCCAGCAGTCCCCAGCCCTCTCGCAATGAGCAGTTCTTC.

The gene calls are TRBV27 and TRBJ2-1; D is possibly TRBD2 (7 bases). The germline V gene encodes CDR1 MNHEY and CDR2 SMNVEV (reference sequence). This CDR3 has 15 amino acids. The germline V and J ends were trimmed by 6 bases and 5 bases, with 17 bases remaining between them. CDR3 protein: CASSPTGGYNNEQFF. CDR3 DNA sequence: TGTGCCAGCAGCCCTACGGGGGGCTACAACAATGAGCAGTTCTTC.

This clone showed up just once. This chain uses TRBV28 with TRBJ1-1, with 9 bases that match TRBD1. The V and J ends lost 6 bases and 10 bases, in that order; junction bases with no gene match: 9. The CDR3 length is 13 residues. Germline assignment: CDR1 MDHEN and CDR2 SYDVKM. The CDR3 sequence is CASSPGTGWRAFF. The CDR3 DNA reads TGTGCCAGCAGCCCAGGGACAGGGTGGCGAGCTTTCTTT.

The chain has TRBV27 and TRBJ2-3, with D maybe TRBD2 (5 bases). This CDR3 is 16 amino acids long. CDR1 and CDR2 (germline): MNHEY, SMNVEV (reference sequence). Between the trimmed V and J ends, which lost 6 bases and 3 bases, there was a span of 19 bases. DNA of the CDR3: TGTGCCAGCAGACACCGCACGGGTTCGGGGACAGATACGCAGTATTTT. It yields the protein CASRHRTGSGTDTQYF.

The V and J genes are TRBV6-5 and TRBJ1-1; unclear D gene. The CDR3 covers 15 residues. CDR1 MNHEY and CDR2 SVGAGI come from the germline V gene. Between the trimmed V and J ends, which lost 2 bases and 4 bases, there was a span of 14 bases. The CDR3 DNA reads TGTGCCAGCAGTTACGGTGGGGTGGGCCTCACTGAAGCTTTCTTT. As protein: CASSYGGVGLTEAFF.

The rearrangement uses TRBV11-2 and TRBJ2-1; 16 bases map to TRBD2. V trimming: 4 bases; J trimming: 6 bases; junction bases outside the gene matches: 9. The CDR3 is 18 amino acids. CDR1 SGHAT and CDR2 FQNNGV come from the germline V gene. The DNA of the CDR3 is TGTGCCAGCAGCTCTACCGGGACTAGCGGGAGGGCCGGCAATGAGCAGTTCTTC. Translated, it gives CASSSTGTSGRAGNEQFF.

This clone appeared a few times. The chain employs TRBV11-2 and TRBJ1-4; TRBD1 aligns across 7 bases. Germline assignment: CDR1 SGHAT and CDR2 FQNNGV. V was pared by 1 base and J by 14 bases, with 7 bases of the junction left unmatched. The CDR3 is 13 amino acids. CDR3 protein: CASSLGGMDRLFF. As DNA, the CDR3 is TGTGCCAGCAGCTTAGGGGGAATGGACAGGCTGTTTTTT.

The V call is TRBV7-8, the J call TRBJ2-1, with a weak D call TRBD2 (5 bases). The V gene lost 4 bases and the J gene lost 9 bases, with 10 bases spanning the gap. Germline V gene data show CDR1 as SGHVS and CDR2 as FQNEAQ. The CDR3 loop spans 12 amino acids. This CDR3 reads CASSWEGGEQFF. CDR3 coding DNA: TGTGCCAGCAGCTGGGAAGGAGGTGAGCAGTTCTTC.

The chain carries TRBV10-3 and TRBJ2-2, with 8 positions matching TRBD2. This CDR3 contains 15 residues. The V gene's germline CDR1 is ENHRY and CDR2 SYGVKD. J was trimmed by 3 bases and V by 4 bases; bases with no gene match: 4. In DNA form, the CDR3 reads TGTGCCATCAGTGTTGGGACTAGTTACACCGGGGAGCTGTTTTTT. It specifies CAISVGTSYTGELFF.

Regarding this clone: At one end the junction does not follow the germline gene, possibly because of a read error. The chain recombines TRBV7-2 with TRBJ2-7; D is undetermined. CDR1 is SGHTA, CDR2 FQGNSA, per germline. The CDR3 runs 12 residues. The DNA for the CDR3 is TGTGCCAGCAGCTTAGTCTCCCACGAGCAGTACTTC. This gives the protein CASSLVSHEQYF. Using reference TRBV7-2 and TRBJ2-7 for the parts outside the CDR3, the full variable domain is GAGVSQSPSNKVTEKGKDVELRCDPISGHTALYWYRQSLGQGLEFLIYFQGNSAPDKSGLPSDRFSAERTGGSVSTLTIQRTQQEDSAVYLCASSLVSHEQYFGPGTRLTVT.

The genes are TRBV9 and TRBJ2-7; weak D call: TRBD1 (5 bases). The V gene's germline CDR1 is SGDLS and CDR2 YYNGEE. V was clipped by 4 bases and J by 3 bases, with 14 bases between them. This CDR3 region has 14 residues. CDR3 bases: TGTGCCAGCAGCTCGACAGCCGGCAACTACGAGCAGTACTTC. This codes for CASSSTAGNYEQYF.

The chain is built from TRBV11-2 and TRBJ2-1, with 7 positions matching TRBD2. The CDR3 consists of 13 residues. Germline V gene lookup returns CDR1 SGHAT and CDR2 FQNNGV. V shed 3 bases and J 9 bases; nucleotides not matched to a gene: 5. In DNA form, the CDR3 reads TGTGCCAGCAGCTTGGGGGGGAGTCCTGAGCAGTTCTTC. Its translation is CASSLGGSPEQFF.

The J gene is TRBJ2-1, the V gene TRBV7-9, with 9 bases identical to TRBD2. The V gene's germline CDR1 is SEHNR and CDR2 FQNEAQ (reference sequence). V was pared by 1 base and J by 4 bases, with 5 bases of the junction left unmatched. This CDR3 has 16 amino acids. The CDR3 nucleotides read TGTGCCAGCAGCTTAGGTTTTAGCGGGAGATACAATGAGCAGTTCTTC. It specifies CASSLGFSGRYNEQFF.

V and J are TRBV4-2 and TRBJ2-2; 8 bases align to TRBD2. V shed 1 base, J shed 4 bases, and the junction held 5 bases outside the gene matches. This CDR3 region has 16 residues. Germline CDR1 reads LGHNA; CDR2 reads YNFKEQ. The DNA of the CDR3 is TGTGCCAGCAGCCAAGTCCAGCGGGAGTTCACCGGGGAGCTGTTTTTT. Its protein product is CASSQVQREFTGELFF.

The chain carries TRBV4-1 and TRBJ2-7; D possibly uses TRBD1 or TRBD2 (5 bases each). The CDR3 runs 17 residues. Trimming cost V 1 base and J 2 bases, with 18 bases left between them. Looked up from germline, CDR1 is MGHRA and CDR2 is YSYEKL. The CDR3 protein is CASSQATEGRAAYEQYF. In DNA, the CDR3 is TGCGCCAGCAGCCAAGCGACAGAGGGACGGGCCGCCTACGAGCAGTACTTC.

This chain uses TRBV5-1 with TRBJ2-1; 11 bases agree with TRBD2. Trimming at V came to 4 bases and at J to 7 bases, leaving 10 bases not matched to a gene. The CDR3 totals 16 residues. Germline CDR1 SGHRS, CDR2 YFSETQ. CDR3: CASSPVNSGRGNEQFF. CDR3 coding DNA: TGCGCCAGCAGCCCCGTTAATAGCGGGAGGGGAAATGAGCAGTTCTTC.

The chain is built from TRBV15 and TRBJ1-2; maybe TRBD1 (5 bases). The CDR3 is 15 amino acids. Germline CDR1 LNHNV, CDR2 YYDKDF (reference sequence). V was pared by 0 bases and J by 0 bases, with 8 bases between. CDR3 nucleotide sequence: TGTGCCACCAGCAGAGAAAGGGGAGCTAACTATGGCTACACCTTC. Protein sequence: CATSRERGANYGYTF.

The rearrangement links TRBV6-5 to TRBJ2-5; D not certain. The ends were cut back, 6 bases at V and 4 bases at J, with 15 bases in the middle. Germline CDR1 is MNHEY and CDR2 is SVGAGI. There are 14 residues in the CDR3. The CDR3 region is CASRVKTAAETQYF. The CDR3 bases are TGTGCCAGCAGGGTAAAAACTGCGGCAGAGACCCAGTACTTC.

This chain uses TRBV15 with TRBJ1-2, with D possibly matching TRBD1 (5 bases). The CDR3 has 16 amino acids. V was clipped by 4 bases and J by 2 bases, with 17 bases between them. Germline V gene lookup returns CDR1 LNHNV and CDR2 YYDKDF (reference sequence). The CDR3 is CATSTPQGLGNYGYTF. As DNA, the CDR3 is TGTGCCACCAGCACCCCCCAGGGATTAGGAAACTATGGCTACACCTTC.

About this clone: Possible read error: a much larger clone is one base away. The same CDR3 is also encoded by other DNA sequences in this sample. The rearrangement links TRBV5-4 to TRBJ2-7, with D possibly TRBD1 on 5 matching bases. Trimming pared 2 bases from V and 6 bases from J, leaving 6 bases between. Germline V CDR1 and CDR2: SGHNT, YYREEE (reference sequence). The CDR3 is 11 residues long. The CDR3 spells CASSLGAEQYF. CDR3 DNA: TGTGCCAGCAGCTTAGGGGCCGAGCAGTACTTC.